Each of the 22 T cell receptor beta chains below was sequenced from the same sample in a study of T cell responses to AZD1222 COVID-19 vaccine. Method: immunoSEQ multiplex PCR; TCRdb's copy keeps in-frame clones and lacks some. The data contain over 100,000 clones, around 86% of them singletons. Specimen: peripheral blood, collected on day 0 of AZD1222 vaccination. These receptors all stem from an adult in good health.

This clone was seen a single time. This chain uses TRBV5-1 with TRBJ1-2, with TRBD1 as a possible D gene (6 bases). Germline assignment: CDR1 SGHRS and CDR2 YFSETQ. This CDR3 comprises 16 residues. V was trimmed by 2 bases and J by 4 bases, leaving 18 bases between them. CDR3 loop: CASSLSGTPIPYGYTF. The CDR3, as DNA: TGCGCCAGCAGCTTAAGCGGGACACCTATTCCCTATGGCTACACCTTC.

The chain combines TRBV7-2 with TRBJ2-3, with D tentatively TRBD1 or TRBD2 (5 bases each). Trimming left V 5 bases short and J 2 bases short, with 20 bases between. Germline V gives CDR1 SGHTA, CDR2 FQGNSA. The CDR3 totals 17 residues. The CDR3 is CASSLNLYTGTTDTQYF. The CDR3 DNA reads TGTGCCAGCAGCCTAAATCTCTACACCGGGACCACAGATACGCAGTATTTT.

The V gene is TRBV7-9, the J gene TRBJ2-5; D may correspond to TRBD1 or TRBD2 (5 bases each). V was shortened by 5 bases and J by 3 bases, with 10 bases between the two germline ends. The CDR3 sequence is 13 residues long. CDR1 and CDR2 (germline): SEHNR, FQNEAQ (reference sequence). This chain's CDR3 is CASSPGTKETQYF. The DNA for the CDR3 is TGTGCCAGCAGCCCCGGGACGAAAGAGACCCAGTACTTC.

The chain links TRBV9 to TRBJ2-2; D unclear. CDR3 length: 14 amino acids. In germline, CDR1 is SGDLS, CDR2 YYNGEE. Trimming took off 0 bases at V and 4 bases at J, with 7 bases between the two ends. Here the CDR3 reads CASSVVGSTGELFF. In DNA form, the CDR3 reads TGTGCCAGCAGCGTAGTAGGGTCCACCGGGGAGCTGTTTTTT.

This clone was counted only a few times. This sequence joins TRBV29-1 and TRBJ1-2; D is uncertain. The CDR3 runs 12 residues. V dropped 7 bases and J dropped 4 bases, with 13 bases sitting between them. Germline loops: CDR1 SQVTM, CDR2 ANQGSEA. DNA of the CDR3: TGCAGCGGAGGATCGGAGTCCTATGGCTACACCTTC. It is translated as CSGGSESYGYTF.

In its sample, this clone was seen once. This chain uses TRBV27 with TRBJ2-7; D is unresolved. Looked up from germline, CDR1 is MNHEY and CDR2 is SMNVEV (reference sequence). This CDR3 is 13 amino acids long. Trimming removed 2 bases at V and 2 bases at J, with 7 bases between. For the CDR3, the DNA is TGTGCCAGCAGTTTAGGTGCCACCTACGAGCAGTACTTC. This translates into CASSLGATYEQYF.

This clone was counted a single time. This rearrangement joins TRBV9 to TRBJ2-5; 7 nucleotides match TRBD1. Germline V gene lookup returns CDR1 SGDLS and CDR2 YYNGEE. The J segment lost 4 bases and the V segment lost 2 bases, leaving 2 bases of the junction unmatched. This CDR3 spans 13 amino acids. Here the CDR3 DNA reads TGTGCCAGCAGCGTTCGGACAGGAGAGACCCAGTACTTC. Translation: CASSVRTGETQYF.

This clone has a single count. This chain connects TRBV2 to TRBJ1-4; D remains unclear. CDR1 and CDR2 (germline): SNHLY, FYNNEI. V was cut by 5 bases and J by 7 bases, with 11 bases left in between. The CDR3 is 13 amino acids. CDR3 amino acids: CASSLDAREKLFF. The CDR3 DNA reads TGTGCCAGCAGTTTGGACGCCCGTGAAAAACTGTTTTTT.

To note about this clone: Relative to the germline gene, one junction end is altered; a read error may explain this. The V call is TRBV7-7, the J call TRBJ2-1; D gene ambiguous. The germline V gene encodes CDR1 SSHAT and CDR2 FNYEAQ (reference sequence). CDR3 length: 13 amino acids. The CDR3 nucleotides are TGTGCTAGCAGCTTAGGTAGGGACAATGAGCAGTTCTTC. Translated: CASSLGRDNEQFF.

The chain employs TRBV3-1 (or the pseudogene TRBV3-2) and TRBJ1-4; 9 positions match TRBD1. Trimming took 4 bases from V and 4 from J; bases not matched to a gene: 13. This CDR3 has 18 residues. Germline V gives CDR1 LGHDT, CDR2 YNNKEL (reference sequence). The CDR3 DNA reads as TGTGCCAGCAGCCCCCCCCGGACAGGGGTAGCCTTTAATGAAAAACTGTTTTTT. It encodes CASSPPRTGVAFNEKLFF.

This chain links TRBV28 with TRBJ2-2; D unclear. The V gene's germline CDR1 is MDHEN and CDR2 SYDVKM. V lost 5 bases to trimming and J lost 6 bases, with 4 bases between them. The CDR3 consists of 11 residues. CDR3 amino acids: CASSLPGELFF. In DNA, the CDR3 is TGTGCCAGCAGTCTGCCCGGGGAGCTGTTTTTT.

The chain recombines TRBV30 with TRBJ1-1, with a possible D match to TRBD1 (6 bases). The CDR3 has 12 amino acids. Germline V gene sequence: CDR1 GTSNPN, CDR2 SVGIG (reference sequence). V lost 1 base and J lost 11, with 14 bases in between. As DNA, the CDR3 is TGTGCCTGGAGTGAACTACAGGGTCCGGCTTTCTTT. It encodes CAWSELQGPAFF.

The J gene is TRBJ1-2, the V gene TRBV27; 7 bases are a match to TRBD1. The CDR3 runs 14 residues. V lost 7 bases and J lost 4; bases outside the gene matches: 9. Germline CDR1 and CDR2: MNHEY and SMNVEV (reference sequence). CDR3 in amino acids: CASTAGGSSYGYTF. Written as DNA, the CDR3 is TGTGCCAGCACCGCAGGGGGGAGCAGCTATGGCTACACCTTC.

The rearrangement links TRBV5-6 to TRBJ1-2; weak D call: TRBD1 (6 bases). This CDR3 contains 15 residues. The germline V gene has CDR1 SGHDT and CDR2 YYEEEE. V gave up 0 bases and J gave up 4 bases, with 13 bases separating them. CDR3 residues: CASSLAGGGTYGYTF. The CDR3 bases are TGTGCCAGCAGCTTGGCCGGGGGGGGCACCTATGGCTACACCTTC.

The J gene is TRBJ2-7, the V gene TRBV6-5, with 8 bases aligning to TRBD1. The CDR3 runs 14 residues. Trimming cost V 4 bases and J 2 bases; bases outside gene matches: 4. Germline loops: CDR1 MNHEY, CDR2 SVGAGI. CDR3 amino acids: CASSFGQGPYEQYF. In nucleotides, the CDR3 is TGTGCCAGCAGTTTCGGACAGGGCCCCTACGAGCAGTACTTC.

This clone came up a few times. The rearrangement links TRBV5-6 to TRBJ2-1; D is possibly TRBD1 (5 bases). Per germline, CDR1 SGHDT and CDR2 YYEEEE. V lost 2 bases, J lost 5 bases, and 14 bases lay in between. This CDR3 is 15 amino acids long. The CDR3 protein is CASSFGAVGNNEQFF. CDR3 DNA sequence: TGTGCCAGCAGCTTTGGGGCGGTGGGCAACAATGAGCAGTTCTTC.

The V call is TRBV30, the J call TRBJ1-4, with TRBD1 as a possible D gene (6 bases). Deletions cut 2 bases from V and 4 bases from J, with 8 bases between. In germline, CDR1 is GTSNPN, CDR2 SVGIG (reference sequence). The CDR3 is 13 amino acids. CDR3 nucleotide sequence: TGTGCCTGGAGTTGGACAGTTAATGAAAAACTGTTTTTT. It encodes CAWSWTVNEKLFF.

The rearrangement links TRBV19 to TRBJ1-3; a weak D match, TRBD1 (5 bases). Germline CDR1 and CDR2: LNHDA and SQIVND (reference sequence). The V gene lost 7 bases and the J gene lost 3 bases, with 16 bases spanning the gap. The CDR3 length is 15 residues. The CDR3 DNA sequence: TGTGCCAGTACCTCCCTTCAGGGTGATGGAAACACCATATATTTT. Translating gives CASTSLQGDGNTIYF.

The chain joins TRBV4-3 to TRBJ1-4; no firm D call. Germline V lookup: CDR1 LGHNA, CDR2 YSLEER. Deletions cut 0 bases from V and 7 bases from J, with 6 bases between. The CDR3 consists of 13 residues. The CDR3 sequence is CASSQEAREKLFF. CDR3 DNA: TGCGCCAGCAGCCAAGAAGCGCGTGAAAAACTGTTTTTT.

The table lists this clone with a count of one. The chain carries TRBV7-9 and TRBJ2-5, with 14 bases lining up with TRBD2. The CDR3 covers 18 residues. Germline V gene data show CDR1 as SEHNR and CDR2 as FQNEAQ (reference sequence). Trimming removed 8 bases from V and 5 bases from J; junction bases left unmatched: 16. CDR3 residues: CASGGTSGGGSVMETQYF. The CDR3 DNA reads as TGTGCCAGCGGAGGGACTAGCGGGGGAGGTAGTGTAATGGAGACCCAGTACTTC.

The V gene is TRBV7-2, the J gene TRBJ1-5; no firm D call. The CDR3 has 14 amino acids. Germline assignment: CDR1 SGHTA and CDR2 FQGNSA. V lost 2 bases, J lost 2 bases, and 7 bases lay in between. Written as DNA, the CDR3 is TGTGCCAGCAGCTTAAAACGTGGCAATCAGCCCCAGCATTTT. Amino acids: CASSLKRGNQPQHF.

This clone was seen once. The chain is built from TRBV15 and TRBJ2-7; D is ambiguous. The CDR3 loop spans 15 amino acids. Trimming took off 0 bases at V and 4 bases at J, with 13 bases between the two ends. The germline V gene has CDR1 LNHNV and CDR2 YYDKDF (reference sequence). DNA of the CDR3: TGTGCCACCAGCAGAGATCGAGAGACCCTGTACGAGCAGTACTTC. Translated: CATSRDRETLYEQYF. Complete variable domain (other parts from reference TRBV15 and TRBJ2-7): DAMVIQNPRYQVTQFGKPVTLSCSQTLNHNVMYWYQQKSSQAPKLLFHYYDKDFNNEADTPDNFQSRRPNTSFCFLDIRSPGLGDTAMYLCATSRDRETLYEQYFGPGTRLTVT.